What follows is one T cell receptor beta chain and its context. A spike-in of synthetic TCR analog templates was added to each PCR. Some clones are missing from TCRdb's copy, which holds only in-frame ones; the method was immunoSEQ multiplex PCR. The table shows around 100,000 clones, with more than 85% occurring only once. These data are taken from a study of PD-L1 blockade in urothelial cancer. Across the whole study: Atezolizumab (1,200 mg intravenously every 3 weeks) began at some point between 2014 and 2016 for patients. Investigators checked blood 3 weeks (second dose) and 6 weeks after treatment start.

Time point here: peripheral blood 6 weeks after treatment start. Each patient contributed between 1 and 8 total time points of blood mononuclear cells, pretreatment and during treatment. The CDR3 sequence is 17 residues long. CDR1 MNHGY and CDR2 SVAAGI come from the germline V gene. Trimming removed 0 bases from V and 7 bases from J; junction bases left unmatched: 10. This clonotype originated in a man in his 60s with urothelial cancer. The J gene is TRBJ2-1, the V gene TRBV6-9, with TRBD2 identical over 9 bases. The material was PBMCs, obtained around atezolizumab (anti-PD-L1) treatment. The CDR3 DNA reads TGTGCCAGCAGTTATTCGCCGGCGGGGGGGCGTCGGAATGAGCAGTTCTTC. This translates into CASSYSPAGGRRNEQFF.